These 32 T cell receptor beta chains originate from one sample sequenced in a study of radiation and T cells in renal cell carcinoma. Profiled with immunoSEQ multiplex PCR; TCRdb holds only in-frame clones, not every one. The sample holds approximately 45,000 clones; 83% are singletons and the top ten take 25% to 35%. Time point: baseline pretreatment blood. Regarding treatment: 15 Gy SBRT to primary tumor, nephrectomy 4 weeks later. The source material was blood, sampled from a patient whose treatment included radiotherapy and nephrectomy. These receptors were collected from a woman in her sixties or seventies with renal cell carcinoma.

This chain uses TRBV2 with TRBJ1-2; D not certain. The CDR3 runs 13 residues. CDR1 is SNHLY, CDR2 FYNNEI, per germline. The V gene lost 3 bases and the J gene lost 7 bases, with 12 bases spanning the gap. CDR3 coding DNA: TGTGCCAGCAGTGATCGGGCAGCGATTGGCTACACCTTC. This gives the protein CASSDRAAIGYTF.

This chain uses TRBV7-9 with TRBJ1-4; D is perhaps TRBD1 (6 bases). The CDR3 spans 13 residues. CDR1 and CDR2 from the germline V gene are SEHNR and FQNEAQ (reference sequence). Between the trimmed V and J ends, which lost 9 bases and 1 base, there was a span of 9 bases. The CDR3 DNA reads TGTGCCAGTCAACAGGGAACTAATGAAAAACTGTTTTTT. Residues: CASQQGTNEKLFF.

The chain recombines TRBV7-2 with TRBJ2-1, with 9 bases aligning to TRBD2. Germline V gene data show CDR1 as SGHTA and CDR2 as FQGNSA. This CDR3 spans 15 amino acids. The V segment lost 6 bases and the J segment 8 bases; nucleotides outside the gene matches: 11. The CDR3 coding sequence is TGTGCCAGCAGTCGCAGCCAGCGGGGGGTGGATGAGCAGTTCTTC. Its translation is CASSRSQRGVDEQFF.

The chain couples TRBV10-3 to TRBJ2-6, with D maybe TRBD2 (6 bases). CDR1 and CDR2 (germline): ENHRY, SYGVKD. The CDR3 runs 17 residues. The V and J ends lost 6 bases and 1 base respectively, with 16 bases between them. In DNA form, the CDR3 reads TGTGCCATCAGCGACCGGGAGTCACCTTCTGGGGCCAACGTCCTGACTTTC. Residues: CAISDRESPSGANVLTF.

V usage is TRBV5-4 and J usage is TRBJ2-3; weak D call: TRBD1 (5 bases). The germline V gene encodes CDR1 SGHNT and CDR2 YYREEE (reference sequence). CDR3 length: 15 amino acids. V was clipped by 0 bases and J by 0 bases, with 8 bases between them. In DNA form, the CDR3 reads TGTGCCAGCAGCTTGGAACAGGCTAGCACAGATACGCAGTATTTT. Its protein product is CASSLEQASTDTQYF.

The rearrangement joins TRBV5-1 to TRBJ2-7; perhaps TRBD2 as D (6 bases). The CDR3 has 16 residues. Trimming took 1 base from V and 3 from J, leaving 17 bases between them. CDR1 is SGHRS, CDR2 YFSETQ, per germline. The CDR3 region has the DNA TGCGCCAGCAGCTTGTCGAGAGGAGGGGAAGGCTACGAGCAGTACTTC. This encodes CASSLSRGGEGYEQYF.

V and J are TRBV25-1 and TRBJ2-3; 8 positions agree with TRBD2. There are 16 residues in the CDR3. Looked up from germline, CDR1 is MGHDK and CDR2 is SYGVNS. J lost 1 base, V lost 4 bases, and 7 bases had no gene match. Here the CDR3 reads CASSAISGKGTDTQYF. The CDR3 bases are TGTGCCAGCAGTGCTATTAGCGGGAAGGGCACAGATACGCAGTATTTT.

The V call is TRBV30, the J call TRBJ2-7; 11 positions agree with TRBD1. This CDR3 is 15 amino acids long. The germline V gene has CDR1 GTSNPN and CDR2 SVGIG (reference sequence). V lost 5 bases, J lost 2 bases, and 8 bases stayed unmatched. The CDR3 spells CAWPGGQGATYEQYF. In nucleotides, the CDR3 is TGTGCCTGGCCCGGCGGACAGGGGGCAACCTACGAGCAGTACTTC.

The chain employs TRBV27 and TRBJ1-2; the D is unclear. Trimming took off 3 bases at V and 3 bases at J, with 14 bases between the two ends. The CDR3 extends over 15 amino acids. In germline, CDR1 is MNHEY, CDR2 SMNVEV (reference sequence). The DNA of the CDR3 is TGTGCCAGCAGTTTCGTGGGAACAGCCGACTATGGCTACACCTTC. Protein: CASSFVGTADYGYTF.

This clone was counted only a few times. The chain is built from TRBV9 and TRBJ2-1; D is perhaps TRBD2 (6 bases). CDR1 is SGDLS, CDR2 YYNGEE, per germline. The CDR3 is made up of 16 amino acids. With 4 bases removed from V and 7 bases from J, the gap between germline ends came to 21 bases. The CDR3 reads CASSPAGQGGMNEQFF. The CDR3 bases are TGTGCCAGCAGCCCTGCTGGGCAGGGAGGAATGAATGAGCAGTTCTTC. Drawing the rest from reference TRBV9 and TRBJ2-1, the complete variable domain is DSGVTQTPKHLITATGQRVTLRCSPRSGDLSVYWYQQSLDQGLQFLIQYYNGEERAKGNILERFSAQQFPDLHSELNLSSLELGDSALYFCASSPAGQGGMNEQFFGPGTRLTVL.

The chain combines TRBV5-6 with TRBJ2-2, with TRBD2 identical over 10 bases. V was clipped by 0 bases and J by 7 bases; unmatched bases: 6. CDR1 and CDR2 (germline): SGHDT, YYEEEE. The CDR3 extends over 16 amino acids. DNA for the CDR3: TGTGCCAGCAGCTTGGGACTAGCGGGCCCAGGCGGGGAGCTGTTTTTT. This encodes CASSLGLAGPGGELFF.

This rearrangement joins TRBV27 to TRBJ2-3; the D is unclear. Trimming removed 0 bases at V and 1 base at J, with 8 bases between. Germline assignment: CDR1 MNHEY and CDR2 SMNVEV (reference sequence). The CDR3 consists of 15 residues. The CDR3 DNA is TGTGCCAGCAGTTTATCGGCTAGTGGCACAGATACGCAGTATTTT. Its translation: CASSLSASGTDTQYF.

The V and J genes are TRBV2 and TRBJ1-2; D may be TRBD1 (5 bases). Germline CDR1 SNHLY, CDR2 FYNNEI. The CDR3 runs to 13 residues. V lost 6 bases, J lost 7 bases, and 15 bases lay in between. The CDR3: CASRMGLRGGYTF. In nucleotides, the CDR3 is TGTGCCAGCAGGATGGGACTTAGGGGTGGCTACACCTTC.

This clone was counted only a few times. The same CDR3 is also encoded by other DNA sequences in this sample. The rearrangement joins TRBV7-2 to TRBJ1-1, with D maybe TRBD1 (5 bases). The CDR3 is 13 amino acids. CDR1 is SGHTA and CDR2 is FQGNSA in the germline V gene. Trimming pared 4 bases from V and 5 bases from J, leaving 11 bases between. This CDR3 is CASSSQGDTEAFF. DNA for the CDR3: TGTGCCAGCAGCTCGCAGGGTGATACTGAAGCTTTCTTT.

The V and J genes are TRBV2 and TRBJ1-6; 7 nucleotides match TRBD1. The CDR3 loop spans 13 amino acids. Germline CDR1 and CDR2: SNHLY and FYNNEI. Trimming at V came to 7 bases and at J to 8 bases, leaving 5 bases not matched to a gene. For the CDR3, the DNA is TGTGCCAGCAATACAGGGGTATATTCACCCCTCCACTTT. It yields the protein CASNTGVYSPLHF.

The sample holds one count of this clone. The chain carries TRBV7-7 and TRBJ2-3; D is unresolved. The ends were cut back, 5 bases at V and 2 bases at J, with 17 bases in the middle. The CDR3 consists of 16 residues. From germline, CDR1 is SSHAT and CDR2 FNYEAQ (reference sequence). The CDR3 reads CASSPFPTYLTDTQYF. The CDR3 DNA follows: TGTGCCAGCAGCCCCTTCCCCACATACCTCACAGATACGCAGTATTTT. Looking up the rest from reference TRBV7-7 and TRBJ2-3 gives the full variable domain: GAGVSQSPRYKVTKRGQDVTLRCDPISSHATLYWYQQALGQGPEFLTYFNYEAQPDKSGLPSDRFSAERPEGSISTLTIQRTEQRDSAMYRCASSPFPTYLTDTQYFGPGTRLTVL.

The rearrangement uses TRBV9 and TRBJ2-7, with D perhaps given as TRBD1 or TRBD2 (5 bases each). V lost 0 bases and J 1 base, leaving 11 bases between the germline ends. Germline V gives CDR1 SGDLS, CDR2 YYNGEE. The CDR3 spans 15 residues. CDR3 protein: CASSVEGTGSYEQYF. The CDR3 bases are TGTGCCAGCAGCGTAGAAGGGACCGGATCCTACGAGCAGTACTTC.

This clone was counted once. The rearrangement links TRBV19 to TRBJ2-7, with D perhaps matching TRBD2 (6 bases). The V end lost 2 bases, the J end lost 5 bases, and 10 bases lay between the germline ends. Germline V gene sequence: CDR1 LNHDA, CDR2 SQIVND (reference sequence). The CDR3 loop spans 13 amino acids. The CDR3 loop is CASSISSGDEQYF. The DNA of the CDR3 is TGTGCCAGTAGTATAAGTAGCGGTGACGAGCAGTACTTC.

J is TRBJ2-1 and V is TRBV5-4, with TRBD2 matching over 12 bases. After removal of 0 bases from V and 6 bases from J, the junction contained 7 bases not matched to a gene. The CDR3 loop spans 17 amino acids. Germline-derived CDR1 and CDR2 are SGHNT and YYREEE (reference sequence). CDR3 protein: CASSLGTSGRFRNEQFF. CDR3 coding DNA: TGTGCCAGCAGCTTGGGAACTAGCGGGAGGTTCCGCAATGAGCAGTTCTTC.

Details on this clone: Other nucleotide sequences from this sample produce the same CDR3. V is TRBV7-9 and J is TRBJ2-1; possible D gene TRBD2, 6 bases. The CDR3 consists of 14 residues. Germline V gene data show CDR1 as SEHNR and CDR2 as FQNEAQ (reference sequence). Trimming took off 0 bases at V and 4 bases at J, with 7 bases between the two ends. This chain's CDR3 is CASSLAGGYNEQFF. For the CDR3, the DNA is TGTGCCAGCAGCTTAGCGGGGGGATACAATGAGCAGTTCTTC.

V gene TRBV5-1 combines with J gene TRBJ2-5, with TRBD1 matching over 8 bases. With V trimmed by 4 bases and J by 4 bases, 6 bases remained unmatched. Looked up from germline, CDR1 is SGHRS and CDR2 is YFSETQ. The CDR3 totals 14 residues. The CDR3 DNA reads as TGCGCCAGCAGCCCCGGACAGGGAGGAGAGACCCAGTACTTC. The encoded protein is CASSPGQGGETQYF.

The rearrangement joins TRBV6-1 to TRBJ1-2; unclear D gene. The ends were cut back, 7 bases at V and 5 bases at J, with 17 bases in the middle. This CDR3 has 14 amino acids. Per germline, CDR1 MNHNS and CDR2 SASEGT. The CDR3 is CASNTQAGSYGYTF. The CDR3, as DNA: TGTGCCAGCAATACCCAGGCGGGAAGTTATGGCTACACCTTC.

The V call is TRBV15, the J call TRBJ1-5, with D hard to call. The length of the CDR3 is 14 residues. V was trimmed by 0 bases and J by 1 base, leaving 4 bases between them. CDR1 is LNHNV and CDR2 is YYDKDF in the germline V gene (reference sequence). In nucleotides, the CDR3 is TGTGCCACCAGCAGAGACGTGAGCAATCAGCCCCAGCATTTT. It translates to CATSRDVSNQPQHF.

This sequence joins TRBV7-8 and TRBJ2-1, with 7 nucleotides matching TRBD1. There are 14 residues in the CDR3. CDR1 is SGHVS and CDR2 is FQNEAQ in the germline V gene. Trimming took 5 bases from V and 5 from J; bases not matched to a gene: 6. CDR3 in amino acids: CASSSTGAHNEQFF. The CDR3, as DNA: TGTGCCAGCAGCAGTACAGGGGCCCACAATGAGCAGTTCTTC.

The V call is TRBV14, the J call TRBJ2-3; maybe TRBD2 (6 bases). CDR1 is SGHDN and CDR2 is FVKESK in the germline V gene. V was trimmed by 0 bases and J by 0 bases, leaving 13 bases between them. The length of the CDR3 is 17 residues. CDR3 nucleotide sequence: TGTGCCAGCAGCCAAGAGCTAGGGCGGGGAAGCACAGATACGCAGTATTTT. Its translation is CASSQELGRGSTDTQYF.

The gene calls are TRBV7-3 and TRBJ2-1; a possible D gene is TRBD2 (6 bases). In germline, CDR1 is SGHTA, CDR2 FQGTGA. The CDR3 is 15 amino acids. Trimming stripped 2 bases from V and 4 bases from J, with 12 bases between. Here the CDR3 DNA reads TGTGCCAGCAGCTTAGTTCCGGGAGATTACAATGAGCAGTTCTTC. Translated, it gives CASSLVPGDYNEQFF.

CDR3: CASSRDGGPYEQYF. CDR3 DNA: TGTGCCAGTAGCCGAGACGGGGGACCCTACGAGCAGTACTTC. The genes are TRBV19 and TRBJ2-7, with a possible D match to TRBD2 (6 bases). Trimming removed 6 bases at V and 2 bases at J, with 14 bases between. CDR1 and CDR2 from the germline V gene are LNHDA and SQIVND (reference sequence). The CDR3 spans 14 residues.

The rearrangement uses TRBV27 and TRBJ2-7; 8 bases line up with TRBD1. There are 14 residues in the CDR3. Germline V gene data show CDR1 as MNHEY and CDR2 as SMNVEV (reference sequence). Trimming removed 6 bases from V and 2 bases from J; junction bases left unmatched: 6. In DNA, the CDR3 is TGTGCCAGCAGACGTGGGACAGGTACCTACGAGCAGTACTTC. Protein sequence: CASRRGTGTYEQYF.

This clone has a handful of counts. The V gene is TRBV7-8, the J gene TRBJ2-2; D gene ambiguous. V was cut by 4 bases and J by 1 base, with 7 bases left in between. This CDR3 has 14 amino acids. Germline V gives CDR1 SGHVS, CDR2 FQNEAQ. CDR3: CASSSTRNTGELFF. The CDR3, as DNA: TGTGCCAGCAGCTCAACGCGGAACACCGGGGAGCTGTTTTTT.

This chain uses TRBV4-2 with TRBJ1-1; no clear D gene. The CDR3 has 12 residues. Germline-derived CDR1 and CDR2 are LGHNA and YNFKEQ. V gave up 4 bases and J gave up 0 bases, with 3 bases separating them. CDR3 in amino acids: CASSPVNTEAFF. CDR3 nucleotide sequence: TGTGCCAGCAGCCCGGTGAACACTGAAGCTTTCTTT.

The rearrangement uses TRBV9 and TRBJ2-3; D is uncertain. Germline V lookup: CDR1 SGDLS, CDR2 YYNGEE. V lost 3 bases to trimming and J lost 2 bases, with 4 bases between them. The CDR3 sequence is 12 residues long. CDR3 residues: CASSGHTDTQYF. The CDR3 coding sequence is TGTGCCAGCAGCGGCCACACAGATACGCAGTATTTT.

The chain couples TRBV5-1 to TRBJ2-7; the D call may be TRBD1 or TRBD2 (6 bases each). V lost 1 base and J lost 3, with 14 bases in between. Germline CDR1 reads SGHRS; CDR2 reads YFSETQ. This CDR3 spans 15 amino acids. CDR3 loop: CASSLPSGAVYEQYF. The DNA of the CDR3 is TGCGCCAGCAGCTTGCCTTCGGGGGCTGTCTACGAGCAGTACTTC.